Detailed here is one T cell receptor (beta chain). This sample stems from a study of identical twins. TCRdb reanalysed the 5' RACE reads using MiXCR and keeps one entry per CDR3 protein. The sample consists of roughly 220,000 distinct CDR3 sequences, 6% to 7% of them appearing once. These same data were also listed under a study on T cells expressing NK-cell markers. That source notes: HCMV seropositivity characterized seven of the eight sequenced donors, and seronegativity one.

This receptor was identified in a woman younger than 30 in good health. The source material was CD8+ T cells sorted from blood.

In DNA, the CDR3 is TGTGCCAGCAAAATGATTGGCAATCAGCCCCAGCATTTT. This codes for CASKMIGNQPQHF. V usage is TRBV2 and J usage is TRBJ1-5; no reliable D call. From germline, CDR1 is SNHLY and CDR2 FYNNEI. The CDR3 is 13 residues long. V gave up 7 bases and J gave up 2 bases, with 9 bases separating them.